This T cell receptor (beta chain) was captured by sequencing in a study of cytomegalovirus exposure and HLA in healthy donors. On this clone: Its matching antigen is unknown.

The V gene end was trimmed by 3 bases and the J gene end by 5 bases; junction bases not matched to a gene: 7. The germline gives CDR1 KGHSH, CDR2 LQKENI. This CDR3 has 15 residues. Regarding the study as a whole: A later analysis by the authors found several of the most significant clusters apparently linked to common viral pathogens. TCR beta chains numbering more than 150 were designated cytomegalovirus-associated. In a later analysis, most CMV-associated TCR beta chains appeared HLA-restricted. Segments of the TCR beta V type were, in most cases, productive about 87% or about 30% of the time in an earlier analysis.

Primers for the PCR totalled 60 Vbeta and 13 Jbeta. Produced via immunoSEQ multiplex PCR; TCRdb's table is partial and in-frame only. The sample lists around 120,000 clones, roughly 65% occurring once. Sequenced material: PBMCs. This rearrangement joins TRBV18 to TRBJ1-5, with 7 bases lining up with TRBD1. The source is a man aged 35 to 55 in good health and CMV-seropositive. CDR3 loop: CASSPVEGAHQPQHF. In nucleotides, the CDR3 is TGTGCCAGCTCACCGGTGGAGGGGGCCCATCAGCCCCAGCATTTT.